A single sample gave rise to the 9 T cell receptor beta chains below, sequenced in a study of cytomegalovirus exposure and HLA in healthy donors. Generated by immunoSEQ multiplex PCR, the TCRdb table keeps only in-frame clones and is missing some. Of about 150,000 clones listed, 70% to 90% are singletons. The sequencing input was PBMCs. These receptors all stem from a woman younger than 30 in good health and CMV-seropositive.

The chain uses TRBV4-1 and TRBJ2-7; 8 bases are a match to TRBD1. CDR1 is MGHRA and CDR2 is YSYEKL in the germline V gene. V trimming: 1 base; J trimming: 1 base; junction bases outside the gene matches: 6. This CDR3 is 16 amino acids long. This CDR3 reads CASSQVPGQESYEQYF. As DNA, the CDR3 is TGCGCCAGCAGCCAAGTTCCGGGACAGGAGTCCTACGAGCAGTACTTC.

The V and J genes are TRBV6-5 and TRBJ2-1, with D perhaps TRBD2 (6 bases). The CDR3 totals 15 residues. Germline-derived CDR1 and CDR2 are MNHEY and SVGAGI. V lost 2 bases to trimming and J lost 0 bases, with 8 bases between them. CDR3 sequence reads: CASSYVGSSYNEQFF. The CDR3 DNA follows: TGTGCCAGCAGTTACGTCGGGAGCTCCTACAATGAGCAGTTCTTC.

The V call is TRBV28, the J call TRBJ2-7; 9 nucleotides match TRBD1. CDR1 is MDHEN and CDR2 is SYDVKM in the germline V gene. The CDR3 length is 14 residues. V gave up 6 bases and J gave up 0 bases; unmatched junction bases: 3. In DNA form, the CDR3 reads TGTGCCAGCAGGGGACAGGGAACCTCCTACGAGCAGTACTTC. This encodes CASRGQGTSYEQYF.

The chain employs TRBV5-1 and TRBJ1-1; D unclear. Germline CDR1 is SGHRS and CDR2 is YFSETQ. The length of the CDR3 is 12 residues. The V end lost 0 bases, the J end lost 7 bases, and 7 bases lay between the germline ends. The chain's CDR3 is CASSLVAGEAFF. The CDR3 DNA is TGCGCCAGCAGCTTGGTTGCAGGTGAAGCTTTCTTT.

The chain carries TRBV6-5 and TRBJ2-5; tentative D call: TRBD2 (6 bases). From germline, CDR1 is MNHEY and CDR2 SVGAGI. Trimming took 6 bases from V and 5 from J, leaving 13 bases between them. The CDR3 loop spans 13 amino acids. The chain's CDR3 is CASSLWRGETQYF. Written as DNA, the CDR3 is TGTGCCAGCAGCCTCTGGCGGGGCGAGACCCAGTACTTC.

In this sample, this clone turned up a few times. CDR3 in DNA: TGTGCCAGCAGCCTCCAGTGGGACAGCGGGCGGAGGGGCTACACCTTC. It codes for CASSLQWDSGRRGYTF. This rearrangement joins TRBV7-9 to TRBJ1-2; 7 bases fit TRBD1. V gave up 5 bases and J gave up 8 bases; unmatched junction bases: 17. Germline assignment: CDR1 SEHNR and CDR2 FQNEAQ (reference sequence). This CDR3 is 16 amino acids long.

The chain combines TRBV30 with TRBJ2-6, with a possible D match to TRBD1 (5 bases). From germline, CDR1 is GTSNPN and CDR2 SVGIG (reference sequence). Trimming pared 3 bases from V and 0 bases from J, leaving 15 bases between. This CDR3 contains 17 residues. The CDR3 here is CAWRARPRVSGANVLTF. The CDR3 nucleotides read TGTGCCTGGAGGGCGCGACCCAGGGTCTCTGGGGCCAACGTCCTGACTTTC.

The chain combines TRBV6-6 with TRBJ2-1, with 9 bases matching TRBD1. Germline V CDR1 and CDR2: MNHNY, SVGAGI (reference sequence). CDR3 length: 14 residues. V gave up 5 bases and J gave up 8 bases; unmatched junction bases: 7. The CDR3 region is CASSGYRGRDEQFF. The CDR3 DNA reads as TGTGCCAGCAGTGGATACAGGGGGCGGGATGAGCAGTTCTTC.

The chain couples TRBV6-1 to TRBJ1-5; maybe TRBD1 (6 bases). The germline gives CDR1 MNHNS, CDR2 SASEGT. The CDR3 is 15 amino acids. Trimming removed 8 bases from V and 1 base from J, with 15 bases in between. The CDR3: CASCRDKFSNQPQHF. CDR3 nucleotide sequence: TGTGCCAGCTGCCGGGACAAATTCAGCAATCAGCCCCAGCATTTT.